This T cell receptor (beta chain) was retrieved from a study of human T cells and chemical hapten exposure. Notes on the study in general: Among expanded TCRs, significantly more large CDR3 similarity clusters formed than among controls.

Via MiXCR, TCRdb re-called the RACE reads, giving one row per CDR3 protein. The data hold more than 300,000 distinct CDR3 sequences, with around 5.5% observed a single time. V lost 6 bases and J lost 9, with 18 bases in between. The CDR3 consists of 13 residues. Time point reported: pre-sensitization, week 0. Regarding treatment: therapeutic diphenylcyclopropenone sensitization with weekly scalp DPC. Blood was collected ahead of every patch test applied. Concerning this clonotype itself: What it recognizes is unknown.

The TCR originated in a woman aged 50 to 60 with alopecia areata. Some clones in this sample may be carry-over from other donors' samples. The sample was whole blood, taken in connection with sensitization to the hapten diphenylcyclopropenone (DPC). The V call is TRBV12-3 or TRBV12-4, the J call TRBJ2-7, with no clear D. CDR3 region: CASSQDGPLGQYF. Written as DNA, the CDR3 is TGTGCCAGCAGCCAGGACGGACCCTTAGGGCAGTACTTC.